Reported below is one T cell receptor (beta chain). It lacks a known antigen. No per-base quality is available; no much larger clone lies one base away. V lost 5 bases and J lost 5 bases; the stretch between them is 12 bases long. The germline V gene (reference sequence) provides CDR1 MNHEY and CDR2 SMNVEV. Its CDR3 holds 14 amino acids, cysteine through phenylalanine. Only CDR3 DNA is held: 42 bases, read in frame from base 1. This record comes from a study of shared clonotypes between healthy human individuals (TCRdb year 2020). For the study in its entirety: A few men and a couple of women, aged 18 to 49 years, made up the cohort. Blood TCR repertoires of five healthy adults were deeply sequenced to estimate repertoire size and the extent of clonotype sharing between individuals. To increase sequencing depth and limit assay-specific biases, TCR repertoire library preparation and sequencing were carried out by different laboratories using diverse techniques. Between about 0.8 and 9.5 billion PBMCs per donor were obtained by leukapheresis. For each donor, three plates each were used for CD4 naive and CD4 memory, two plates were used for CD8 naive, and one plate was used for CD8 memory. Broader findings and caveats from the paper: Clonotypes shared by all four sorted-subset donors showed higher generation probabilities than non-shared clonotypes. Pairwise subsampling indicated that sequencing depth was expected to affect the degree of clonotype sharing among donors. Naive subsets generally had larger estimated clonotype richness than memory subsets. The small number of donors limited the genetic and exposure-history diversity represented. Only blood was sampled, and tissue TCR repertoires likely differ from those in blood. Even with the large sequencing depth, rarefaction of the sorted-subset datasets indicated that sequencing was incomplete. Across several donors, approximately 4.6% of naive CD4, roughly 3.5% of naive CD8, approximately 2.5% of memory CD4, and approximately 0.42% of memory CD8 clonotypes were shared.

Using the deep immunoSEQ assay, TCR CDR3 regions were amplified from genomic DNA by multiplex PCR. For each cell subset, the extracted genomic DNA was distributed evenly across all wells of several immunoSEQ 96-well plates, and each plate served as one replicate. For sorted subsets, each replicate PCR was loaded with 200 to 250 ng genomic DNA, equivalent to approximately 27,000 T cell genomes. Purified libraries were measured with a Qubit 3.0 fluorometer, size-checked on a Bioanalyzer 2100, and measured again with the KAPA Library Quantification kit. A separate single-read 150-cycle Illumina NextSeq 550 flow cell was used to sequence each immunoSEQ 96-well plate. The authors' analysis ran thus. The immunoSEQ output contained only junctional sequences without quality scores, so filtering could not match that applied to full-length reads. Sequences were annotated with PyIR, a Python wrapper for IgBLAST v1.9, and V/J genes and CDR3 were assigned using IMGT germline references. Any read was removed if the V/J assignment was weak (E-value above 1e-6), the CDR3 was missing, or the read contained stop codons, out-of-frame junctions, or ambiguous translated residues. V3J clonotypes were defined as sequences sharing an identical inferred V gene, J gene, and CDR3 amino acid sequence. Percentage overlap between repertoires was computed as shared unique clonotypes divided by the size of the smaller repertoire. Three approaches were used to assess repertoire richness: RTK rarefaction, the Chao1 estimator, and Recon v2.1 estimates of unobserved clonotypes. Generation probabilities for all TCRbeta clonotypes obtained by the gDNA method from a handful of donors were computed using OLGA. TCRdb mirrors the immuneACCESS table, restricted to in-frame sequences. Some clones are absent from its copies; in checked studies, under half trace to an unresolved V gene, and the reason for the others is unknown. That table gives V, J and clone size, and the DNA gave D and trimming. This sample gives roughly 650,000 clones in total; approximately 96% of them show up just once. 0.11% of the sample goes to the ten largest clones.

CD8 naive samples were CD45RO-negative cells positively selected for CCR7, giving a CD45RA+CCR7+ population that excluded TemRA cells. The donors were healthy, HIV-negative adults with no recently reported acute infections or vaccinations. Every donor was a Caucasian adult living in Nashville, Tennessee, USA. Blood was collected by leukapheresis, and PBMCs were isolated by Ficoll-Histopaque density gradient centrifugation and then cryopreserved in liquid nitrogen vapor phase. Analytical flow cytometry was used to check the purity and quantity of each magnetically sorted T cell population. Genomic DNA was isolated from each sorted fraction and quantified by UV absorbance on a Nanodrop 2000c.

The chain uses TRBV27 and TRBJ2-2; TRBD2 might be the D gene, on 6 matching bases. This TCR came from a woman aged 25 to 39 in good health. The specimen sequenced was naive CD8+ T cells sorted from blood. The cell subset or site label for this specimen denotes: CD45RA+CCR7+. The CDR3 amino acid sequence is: CASSAGSHTGELFF. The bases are TGTGCCAGCAGTGCCGGGAGTCATACCGGGGAGCTGTTTTTT.